A selection of T cell receptor beta chains follows, all from one sample in a study of blood T cell repertoires in COVID-19. Sequencing was performed with immunoSEQ multiplex PCR; in TCRdb, only in-frame clones are kept and a portion is missing. This table holds 150,000 to 200,000 clones, approximately 80% found once. The specimen sequenced was peripheral blood. These receptors were obtained from a man aged 55-75 years with acute or convalescent COVID-19. The CDR3 runs from the conserved cysteine through the conserved F or W. The D gene is left open where the match is weak. Some rows have no size entry. The others give once, few or many, or a class for an expanded clone.

v_call: TRBV6-6; clone_size: NA; j_call: TRBJ1-1; cdr3_length: 12; d_call: NA; cdr3_nt: TGTGCCAGCAGTCCCTCTCACACTGAAGCTTTCTTT; cdr3_aa: CASSPSHTEAFF
v_call: TRBV5-4; clone_size: NA; j_call: TRBJ1-5; cdr3_length: 13; d_call: NA; cdr3_nt: TGTGCCAGCAGCTTGGCGGGGTCACAGCCCCAGCATTTT; cdr3_aa: CASSLAGSQPQHF
v_call: TRBV10-1; clone_size: NA; j_call: TRBJ1-1; cdr3_length: 14; d_call: TRBD1; cdr3_nt: TGCGCCAGCAGCAAAGGACAGGGGAACACTGAAGCTTTCTTT; cdr3_aa: CASSKGQGNTEAFF
v_call: TRBV30; clone_size: once; j_call: TRBJ1-5; cdr3_length: 14; d_call: TRBD1; cdr3_nt: TGTGCCTGTAGTACCCCAGGGGGCAGTCAGCCCCAGCATTTT; cdr3_aa: CACSTPGGSQPQHF
v_call: TRBV10-3; clone_size: NA; j_call: TRBJ2-1; cdr3_length: 16; d_call: TRBD2; cdr3_nt: TGTGCCATCAGTAACTTGCGGGAGGCTCCCAGCAATGAGCAGTTCTTC; cdr3_aa: CAISNLREAPSNEQFF
v_call: TRBV4-2; clone_size: NA; j_call: TRBJ1-4; cdr3_length: 19; d_call: TRBD1; cdr3_nt: TGTGCCAGCAGCCAAACCAGGACAGGGGGCCTCGGGAACCATGAAAAACTGTTTTTT; cdr3_aa: CASSQTRTGGLGNHEKLFF
v_call: TRBV7-9; clone_size: NA; j_call: TRBJ1-2; cdr3_length: 17; d_call: NA; cdr3_nt: TGTGCCAGCAGCTTAGGGAGTCGTGGGGGGATTAAATATGGCTACACCTTC; cdr3_aa: CASSLGSRGGIKYGYTF
v_call: TRBV4-2; clone_size: NA; j_call: TRBJ1-1; cdr3_length: 14; d_call: NA; cdr3_nt: TGTGCCAGCAGCCAAGTGTTTCAGGGAATTGAAGCTTTCTTT; cdr3_aa: CASSQVFQGIEAFF
v_call: TRBV5-1; clone_size: NA; j_call: TRBJ1-3; cdr3_length: 16; d_call: NA; cdr3_nt: TGCGCCAGCAGCTTGGCCGTCACAGACTCTGGAAACACCATATATTTT; cdr3_aa: CASSLAVTDSGNTIYF
v_call: TRBV18; clone_size: NA; j_call: TRBJ2-2; cdr3_length: 16; d_call: TRBD1; cdr3_nt: TGTGCCAGCTCACCACTGAATCGACAGGGCGCCGGGGAGCTGTTTTTT; cdr3_aa: CASSPLNRQGAGELFF
v_call: TRBV12-3/TRBV12-4; clone_size: NA; j_call: TRBJ1-1; cdr3_length: 12; d_call: NA; cdr3_nt: TGTGCCAGCAGTTCCAGACATACTGAAGCTTTCTTT; cdr3_aa: CASSSRHTEAFF
v_call: TRBV20-1; clone_size: NA; j_call: TRBJ2-7; cdr3_length: 11; d_call: NA; cdr3_nt: TGCAGTGCTACGGGTCTATACGAGCAGTACTTC; cdr3_aa: CSATGLYEQYF
v_call: TRBV6-2/TRBV6-3; clone_size: NA; j_call: TRBJ2-1; cdr3_length: 16; d_call: TRBD2; cdr3_nt: TGTGCCAGCAGTTACAAGGGACTAGCACCGTACAATGAGCAGTTCTTC; cdr3_aa: CASSYKGLAPYNEQFF
v_call: TRBV2; clone_size: NA; j_call: TRBJ2-5; cdr3_length: 15; d_call: TRBD2; cdr3_nt: TGTGCCAGCAGTGAATCCCTAGCGGGAGAAGAGACCCAGTACTTC; cdr3_aa: CASSESLAGEETQYF
v_call: TRBV2; clone_size: NA; j_call: TRBJ2-7; cdr3_length: 11; d_call: TRBD2; cdr3_nt: TGCAACAGCGGGAGCTCCTACGAGCAGTACTTC; cdr3_aa: CNSGSSYEQYF
v_call: TRBV19; clone_size: NA; j_call: TRBJ1-5; cdr3_length: 13; d_call: NA; cdr3_nt: TGTGCCACCACTGTGAAGAGCAATCAGCCCCAGCATTTT; cdr3_aa: CATTVKSNQPQHF
v_call: TRBV9; clone_size: NA; j_call: TRBJ1-3; cdr3_length: 16; d_call: TRBD1; cdr3_nt: TGTGCCAGCAGCGTAGCGACAGGGCGTTCGGGAAACACCATATATTTT; cdr3_aa: CASSVATGRSGNTIYF
v_call: TRBV4-1; clone_size: NA; j_call: TRBJ2-3; cdr3_length: 22; d_call: TRBD2; cdr3_nt: TGCGCCAGCAGCCAAGAGGTTTCCGGCCTAGCGGGGGCCCGAATATGGTCAGATACGCAGTATTTT; cdr3_aa: CASSQEVSGLAGARIWSDTQYF
v_call: TRBV9; clone_size: NA; j_call: TRBJ1-2; cdr3_length: 16; d_call: NA; cdr3_nt: TGTGCCAGCAGCGCCTCCGACAGTTTTCCTAACTATGGCTACACCTTC; cdr3_aa: CASSASDSFPNYGYTF
v_call: TRBV27; clone_size: NA; j_call: TRBJ1-5; cdr3_length: 13; d_call: NA; cdr3_nt: TGTGCCAGCAGTTTAGACCGAGAGGGGCCCCAGCATTTT; cdr3_aa: CASSLDREGPQHF
v_call: TRBV4-2; clone_size: NA; j_call: TRBJ2-7; cdr3_length: 15; d_call: NA; cdr3_nt: TGTGCCAGCAGCCAAGATGGGGGGGCCCCGCGAGAGCAGTACTTC; cdr3_aa: CASSQDGGAPREQYF
v_call: TRBV6-6; clone_size: many; j_call: TRBJ2-3; cdr3_length: 15; d_call: TRBD2; cdr3_nt: TGTGCCAGTTCTAGGCGAGCGGGAGGTCTGGATACGCAGTATTTT; cdr3_aa: CASSRRAGGLDTQYF
v_call: TRBV3-1/TRBV3-2; clone_size: NA; j_call: TRBJ1-1; cdr3_length: 16; d_call: NA; cdr3_nt: TGTGCCAGCAGCCAAGATTTTGGGGGCCCTTACACTGAAGCTTTCTTT; cdr3_aa: CASSQDFGGPYTEAFF
v_call: TRBV10-3; clone_size: NA; j_call: TRBJ2-3; cdr3_length: 13; d_call: NA; cdr3_nt: TGTGCCATTAGAGACAAAAGCACAGATACGCAGTATTTT; cdr3_aa: CAIRDKSTDTQYF
v_call: TRBV7-2; clone_size: NA; j_call: TRBJ1-2; cdr3_length: 16; d_call: TRBD1; cdr3_nt: TGTGCCAGCAGCTTAGGGTCAGGGGGGCGCACCTATGGCTACACCTTC; cdr3_aa: CASSLGSGGRTYGYTF
v_call: TRBV27; clone_size: few; j_call: TRBJ2-7; cdr3_length: 14; d_call: TRBD2; cdr3_nt: TGTGCCACTGAAGCGGGGCCCCTTGCCTACGAGCAGTACTTC; cdr3_aa: CATEAGPLAYEQYF
v_call: TRBV5-1; clone_size: NA; j_call: TRBJ2-1; cdr3_length: 12; d_call: TRBD2; cdr3_nt: TGCGCCAGCAGCGTTAGCGGGGGGTTCCAGTTCTTC; cdr3_aa: CASSVSGGFQFF
v_call: TRBV5-1; clone_size: NA; j_call: TRBJ2-6; cdr3_length: 16; d_call: NA; cdr3_nt: TGCGCCAGCAGCTTGGAGGCAGGAACAGGGGCCAACGTCCTGACTTTC; cdr3_aa: CASSLEAGTGANVLTF
v_call: TRBV6-5; clone_size: NA; j_call: TRBJ2-7; cdr3_length: 15; d_call: TRBD2; cdr3_nt: TGTGCCAGCAGGGCGACTAGCGGGAGCCCCCACGAGCAGTACTTC; cdr3_aa: CASRATSGSPHEQYF
v_call: TRBV20-1; clone_size: NA; j_call: TRBJ2-1; cdr3_length: 14; d_call: NA; cdr3_nt: TGCAGTGCTAGTCGACTATTTTCCTACAATGAGCAGTTCTTC; cdr3_aa: CSASRLFSYNEQFF
v_call: TRBV6-6; clone_size: NA; j_call: TRBJ1-2; cdr3_length: 20; d_call: TRBD1; cdr3_nt: TGTGCCAGCAGCCCCCAGCTCGGTGGGACAGGGGGTTGGGGGATCTATGGCTACACCTTC; cdr3_aa: CASSPQLGGTGGWGIYGYTF
v_call: TRBV7-3; clone_size: few; j_call: TRBJ2-1; cdr3_length: 16; d_call: TRBD2; cdr3_nt: TGTGCCAGCAGCGGACTAGCGGGAGGGTCCTACAATGAGCAGTTCTTC; cdr3_aa: CASSGLAGGSYNEQFF
v_call: TRBV3-1/TRBV3-2; clone_size: NA; j_call: TRBJ1-6; cdr3_length: 13; d_call: NA; cdr3_nt: TGTGCCAGCAGCCAAACTAGGGTGAACTCCCTCCACTTT; cdr3_aa: CASSQTRVNSLHF
v_call: TRBV7-9; clone_size: few; j_call: TRBJ2-3; cdr3_length: 13; d_call: NA; cdr3_nt: TGTGCCAGCAGCTCTCAAGGGGCGGATACGCAGTATTTT; cdr3_aa: CASSSQGADTQYF
v_call: TRBV4-2; clone_size: NA; j_call: TRBJ2-1; cdr3_length: 16; d_call: NA; cdr3_nt: TGTGCCAGCAGCAAAGAGCGGAACTCACTCTACAATGAGCAGTTCTTC; cdr3_aa: CASSKERNSLYNEQFF
v_call: TRBV24-1; clone_size: NA; j_call: TRBJ1-4; cdr3_length: 15; d_call: TRBD1; cdr3_nt: TGTGCCACCAGTGACCCGGGACAGGGTGGCGAAAAACTGTTTTTT; cdr3_aa: CATSDPGQGGEKLFF
v_call: TRBV6-5; clone_size: NA; j_call: TRBJ1-5; cdr3_length: 14; d_call: TRBD1; cdr3_nt: TGTGCCAGCAGGGGGACAGGGGTAACTCAGCCCCAGCATTTT; cdr3_aa: CASRGTGVTQPQHF
v_call: TRBV9; clone_size: NA; j_call: TRBJ2-3; cdr3_length: 13; d_call: NA; cdr3_nt: TGTGCCAGCAGCGTAGATAGGCAGGGGACGCAGTATTTT; cdr3_aa: CASSVDRQGTQYF
v_call: TRBV4-1; clone_size: NA; j_call: TRBJ1-4; cdr3_length: 16; d_call: NA; cdr3_nt: TGCGCCAGCAGCCAGGAAAGGGGGTCAACTAATGAAAAACTGTTTTTT; cdr3_aa: CASSQERGSTNEKLFF
v_call: TRBV7-9; clone_size: NA; j_call: TRBJ1-3; cdr3_length: 15; d_call: NA; cdr3_nt: TGTGCCAGCAGCTTATCCCCATTCTCTGGAAACACCATATATTTT; cdr3_aa: CASSLSPFSGNTIYF
v_call: TRBV15; clone_size: once; j_call: TRBJ2-3; cdr3_length: 14; d_call: NA; cdr3_nt: TGTGCCACCAGCAGAGACAGGGAAGCAGATACGCAGTATTTT; cdr3_aa: CATSRDREADTQYF
v_call: TRBV25-1; clone_size: NA; j_call: TRBJ2-5; cdr3_length: 12; d_call: NA; cdr3_nt: TGTGCCAGCAGTGAACGCCAAGAGACCCAGTACTTC; cdr3_aa: CASSERQETQYF